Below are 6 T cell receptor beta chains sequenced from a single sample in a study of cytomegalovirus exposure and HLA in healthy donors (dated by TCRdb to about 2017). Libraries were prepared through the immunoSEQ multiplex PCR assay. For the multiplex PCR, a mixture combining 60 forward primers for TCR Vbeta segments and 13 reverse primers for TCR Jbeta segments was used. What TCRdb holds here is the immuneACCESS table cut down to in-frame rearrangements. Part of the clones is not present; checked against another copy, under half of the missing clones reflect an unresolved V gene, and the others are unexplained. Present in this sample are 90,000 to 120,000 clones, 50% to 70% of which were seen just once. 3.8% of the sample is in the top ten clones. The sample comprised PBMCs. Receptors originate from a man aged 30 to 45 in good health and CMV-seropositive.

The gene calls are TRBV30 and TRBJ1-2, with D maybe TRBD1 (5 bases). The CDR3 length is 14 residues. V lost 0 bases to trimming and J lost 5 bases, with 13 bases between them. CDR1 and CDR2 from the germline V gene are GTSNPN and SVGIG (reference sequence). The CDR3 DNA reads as TGTGCCTGGAGTGTAGACCCGGGGGGTTATGGCTACACCTTC. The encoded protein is CAWSVDPGGYGYTF.

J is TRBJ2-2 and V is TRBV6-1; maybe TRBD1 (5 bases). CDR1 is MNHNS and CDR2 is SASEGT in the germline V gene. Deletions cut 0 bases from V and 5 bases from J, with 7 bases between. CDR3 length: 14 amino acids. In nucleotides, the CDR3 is TGTGCCAGCAGTGAAGCGGGGCTTACCGGGGAGCTGTTTTTT. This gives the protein CASSEAGLTGELFF.

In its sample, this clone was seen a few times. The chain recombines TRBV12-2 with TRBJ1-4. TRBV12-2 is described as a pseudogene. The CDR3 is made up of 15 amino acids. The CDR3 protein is CASRFSRRGGEKLFF. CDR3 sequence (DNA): TGTGCAAGTCGCTTCTCTAGGAGGGGTGGCGAAAAACTGTTTTTT.

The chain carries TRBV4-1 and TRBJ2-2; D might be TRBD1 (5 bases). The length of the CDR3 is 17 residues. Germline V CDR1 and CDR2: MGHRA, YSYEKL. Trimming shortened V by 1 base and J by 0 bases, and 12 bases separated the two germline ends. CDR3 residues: CASSQVPYRSNTGELFF. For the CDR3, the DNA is TGCGCCAGCAGCCAAGTCCCGTACAGGTCGAACACCGGGGAGCTGTTTTTT.

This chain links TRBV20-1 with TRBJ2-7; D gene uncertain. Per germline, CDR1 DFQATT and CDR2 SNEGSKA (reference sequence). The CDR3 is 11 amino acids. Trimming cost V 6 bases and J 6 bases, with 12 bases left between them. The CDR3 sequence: CSAERPGEQYF. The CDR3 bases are TGCAGTGCCGAGCGACCTGGCGAGCAGTACTTC.

CDR3 sequence reads: CSVEEAASGGPHSYEQYF. As DNA, the CDR3 is TGCAGCGTTGAAGAGGCGGCTAGCGGGGGACCTCACTCCTACGAGCAGTACTTC. This rearrangement joins TRBV29-1 to TRBJ2-7; 10 bases map to TRBD2. CDR3 length: 18 amino acids. CDR1 is SQVTM and CDR2 is ANQGSEA in the germline V gene. J gave up 0 bases and V 0 bases, and 11 bases lay outside the gene matches.